Below are 11 T cell receptor beta chains sequenced from a single sample in a study of hypomethylating agent response in myelodysplastic syndrome (dated by TCRdb to the early 2020s). The receptor library was made with the immunoSEQ multiplex PCR assay. Drawn from immuneACCESS, this table holds only the in-frame rearrangements with V and J called that TCRdb kept. Clones are partly lost; checked studies trace under half to an unresolved V gene and leave the rest unexplained. This sample has several thousand clones in its table, and approximately 84% of those were observed once. Jointly, the top ten make up approximately 10% of the sample. Here the sequenced sample was bone marrow, taken before or after starting hypomethylating agent treatment for myelodysplastic syndrome (not recorded which). These receptors were obtained from a human donor with myelodysplastic syndrome.

This chain uses TRBV10-3 with TRBJ1-5, with TRBD1 identical over 7 bases. V shed 10 bases and J 4 bases; nucleotides not matched to a gene: 22. Germline CDR1 is ENHRY and CDR2 is SYGVKD. The CDR3 length is 18 residues. The CDR3 coding sequence is TGTGCCACCAGGGCTGCCCCACAGGGGAAGCGAGGGAATCAGCCCCAGCATTTT. Encoded protein: CATRAAPQGKRGNQPQHF.

A single count supports this clone. CDR3 DNA: TGTGCCAGCAGCCCCGACACGGCGTCAAACACCATATATTTT. Protein product: CASSPDTASNTIYF. J is TRBJ1-3 and V is TRBV6-6; D not resolved. This CDR3 has 14 amino acids. Trimming cost V 6 bases and J 6 bases, with 15 bases left between them. CDR1 is MNHNY, CDR2 SVGAGI, per germline (reference sequence).

The gene calls are TRBV7-9 and TRBJ2-3; TRBD2 aligns across 10 bases. This CDR3 is 15 amino acids long. Germline lookup yields CDR1 SEHNR and CDR2 FQNEAQ (reference sequence). V shed 5 bases and J 4 bases; nucleotides not matched to a gene: 6. The CDR3: CASSITSGTSDTQYF. CDR3 DNA: TGTGCCAGCAGCATAACTAGCGGGACGTCAGATACGCAGTATTTT. Based on the CDR3 plus reference TRBV7-9 and TRBJ2-3, the full variable domain is DTGVSQNPRHKITKRGQNVTFRCDPISEHNRLYWYRQTLGQGPEFLTYFQNEAQLEKSRLLSDRFSAERPKGSFSTLEIQRTEQGDSAMYLCASSITSGTSDTQYFGPGTRLTVL.

This clone was seen a few times. CDR3 sequence: CSVQEGAGYTF. The CDR3 DNA reads as TGCAGCGTTCAGGAGGGAGCCGGCTACACCTTC. This rearrangement joins TRBV29-1 to TRBJ1-2, with D unresolved. Germline V gene data show CDR1 as SQVTM and CDR2 as ANQGSEA. This CDR3 has 11 residues. V was shortened by 5 bases and J by 8 bases, with 12 bases between the two germline ends. The full variable domain, in which reference TRBV29-1 and TRBJ1-2 provide the parts outside the CDR3, is SAVISQKPSRDICQRGTSLTIQCQVDSQVTMMFWYRQQPGQSLTLIATANQGSEATYESGFVIDKFPISRPNLTFSTLTVSNMSPEDSSIYLCSVQEGAGYTFGSGTRLTVV.

The J gene is TRBJ2-2, the V gene TRBV27; 7 nucleotides match TRBD1. Germline V gene data show CDR1 as MNHEY and CDR2 as SMNVEV (reference sequence). The V segment lost 6 bases and the J segment 2 bases; nucleotides outside the gene matches: 6. This CDR3 region has 15 residues. The CDR3 here is CASRTGTYNTGELFF. CDR3 DNA: TGTGCCAGCAGGACAGGGACCTATAACACCGGGGAGCTGTTTTTT.

The CDR3 spells CASRQTRVAYGYTF. The CDR3 nucleotides read TGCGCCAGCAGGCAAACAAGGGTGGCCTATGGCTACACCTTC. The gene calls are TRBV5-1 and TRBJ1-2; D uncertain. This CDR3 is built from 14 residues. V shed 5 bases and J shed 4 bases, with 15 bases lying between them. Germline V gene data show CDR1 as SGHRS and CDR2 as YFSETQ.

This chain connects TRBV7-2 to TRBJ1-1; D gene uncertain. The length of the CDR3 is 13 residues. Trimming pared 5 bases from V and 0 bases from J, leaving 7 bases between. The germline V gene encodes CDR1 SGHTA and CDR2 FQGNSA. This CDR3 reads CASSDQMNTEAFF. The CDR3 coding sequence is TGTGCCAGCAGCGATCAGATGAACACTGAAGCTTTCTTT.

The chain carries TRBV30 and TRBJ2-3; D might be TRBD2 (6 bases). Germline CDR1 and CDR2: GTSNPN and SVGIG (reference sequence). CDR3 size: 14 residues. V was shortened by 2 bases and J by 2 bases, with 11 bases between the two germline ends. CDR3 sequence: CAWSKGGDTDTQYF. CDR3 nucleotides: TGTGCCTGGAGTAAGGGCGGGGACACAGATACGCAGTATTTT.

The rearrangement uses TRBV6-6 and TRBJ2-1; D might be TRBD1 or TRBD2, each matching 5 bases. This CDR3 is 16 amino acids long. Trimming removed 6 bases at V and 0 bases at J, with 15 bases between. Germline V gene lookup returns CDR1 MNHNY and CDR2 SVGAGI (reference sequence). The CDR3 spells CASREGPLSSYNEQFF. CDR3 bases: TGTGCCAGCAGAGAGGGACCGTTAAGCTCCTACAATGAGCAGTTCTTC.

This chain connects TRBV7-2 to TRBJ1-5, with a possible D match to TRBD1 (5 bases). V was clipped by 8 bases and J by 6 bases, with 17 bases between them. CDR1 and CDR2 (germline): SGHTA, FQGNSA. CDR3 length equals 14 residues. CDR3 loop: CASATGEVGQPQHF. DNA for the CDR3: TGTGCCAGCGCCACGGGGGAAGTGGGTCAGCCCCAGCATTTT.

The chain recombines TRBV13 with TRBJ2-2, with TRBD2 identical over 7 bases. The germline CDR1 and CDR2 sequences are PRHDT and FYEKMQ (reference sequence). CDR3 length: 16 residues. Trimming at V came to 5 bases and at J to 4 bases, leaving 10 bases not matched to a gene. The CDR3, as DNA: TGTGCCAGCAGCCCTGGACTAGGAGGGAGCACCGGGGAGCTGTTTTTT. This translates into CASSPGLGGSTGELFF.